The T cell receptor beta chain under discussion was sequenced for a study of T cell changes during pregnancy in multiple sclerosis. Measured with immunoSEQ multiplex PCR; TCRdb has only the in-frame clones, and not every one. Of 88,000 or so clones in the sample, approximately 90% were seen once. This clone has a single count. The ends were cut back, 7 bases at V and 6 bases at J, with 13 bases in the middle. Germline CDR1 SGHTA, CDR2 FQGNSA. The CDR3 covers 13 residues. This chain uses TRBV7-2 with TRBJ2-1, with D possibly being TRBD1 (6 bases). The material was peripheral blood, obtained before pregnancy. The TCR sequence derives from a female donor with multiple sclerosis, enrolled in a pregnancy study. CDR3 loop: CASISQGPNEQFF. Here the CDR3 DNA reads TGTGCCAGCATTTCACAGGGTCCCAATGAGCAGTTCTTC.